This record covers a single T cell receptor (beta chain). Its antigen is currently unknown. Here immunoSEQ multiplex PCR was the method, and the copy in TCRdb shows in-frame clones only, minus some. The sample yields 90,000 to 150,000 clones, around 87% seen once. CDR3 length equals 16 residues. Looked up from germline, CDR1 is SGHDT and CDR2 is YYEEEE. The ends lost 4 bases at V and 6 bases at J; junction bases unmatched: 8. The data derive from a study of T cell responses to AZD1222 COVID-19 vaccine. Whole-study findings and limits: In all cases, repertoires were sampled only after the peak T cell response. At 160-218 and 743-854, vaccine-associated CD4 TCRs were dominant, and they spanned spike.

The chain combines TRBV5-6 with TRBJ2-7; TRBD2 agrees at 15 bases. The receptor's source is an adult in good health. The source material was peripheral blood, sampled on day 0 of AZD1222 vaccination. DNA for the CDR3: TGTGCCAGCAGCGCTAGGACTAGCGGGGGGGCGCGCGAGCAGTACTTC. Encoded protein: CASSARTSGGAREQYF.